This TCR beta chain came from a study of T cell changes during pregnancy in multiple sclerosis. V shed 4 bases, J shed 1 base, and the junction held 5 bases outside the gene matches. CDR1 and CDR2 (germline): SGHRS, YFSETQ. CDR3 size: 15 residues. The assay was immunoSEQ multiplex PCR, and TCRdb's table has in-frame clones only and misses some. Of approximately 83,000 clones listed, around 93% are singletons. Sample: peripheral blood, taken in the third trimester of pregnancy. This chain links TRBV5-1 with TRBJ2-3, with 8 bases fitting TRBD2. The clonotype originates from a female donor with multiple sclerosis, enrolled in a pregnancy study. The CDR3 DNA follows: TGCGCCAGCAGCCTGCGGGGACTAGGCACAGATACGCAGTATTTT. Protein sequence: CASSLRGLGTDTQYF.